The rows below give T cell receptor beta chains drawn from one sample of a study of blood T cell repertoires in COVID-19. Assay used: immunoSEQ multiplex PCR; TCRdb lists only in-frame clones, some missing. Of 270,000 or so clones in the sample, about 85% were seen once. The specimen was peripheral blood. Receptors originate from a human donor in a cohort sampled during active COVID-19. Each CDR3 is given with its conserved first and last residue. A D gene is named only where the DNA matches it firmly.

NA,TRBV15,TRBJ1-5,TGTGCCACCAGCAAGGGGAAGAATCAGCCCCAGCATTTT,CATSKGKNQPQHF
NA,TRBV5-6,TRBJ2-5,TGTGCCAGCAGTCGACAGGCGAGGGAGACCCAGTACTTC,CASSRQARETQYF
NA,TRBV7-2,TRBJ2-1,TGTGCCAGCACCCTAGCCGCGGCGAGCTCCTACAATGAGCAGTTCTTC,CASTLAAASSYNEQFF
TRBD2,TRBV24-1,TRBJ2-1,TGTGCCACCGCCGGGACTAGCGGTTACAATGAGCAGTTCTTC,CATAGTSGYNEQFF
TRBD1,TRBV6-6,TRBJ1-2,TGTGCCAGCAACGAACAGGGGGGTGGTGGCTACACCTTC,CASNEQGGGGYTF
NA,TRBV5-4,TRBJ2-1,TGTGCCAGCAGCCCAGGTGTGGGCAATGAGCAGTTCTTC,CASSPGVGNEQFF
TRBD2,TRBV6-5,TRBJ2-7,TGTGCCAGCAGTTACGGGCTCGTGGCGGGGGGCGAGCAGTACTTC,CASSYGLVAGGEQYF
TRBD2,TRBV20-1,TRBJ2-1,TGCAGTGCTAGTAGCGGGACCTTCCCCAATGAGCAGTTCTTC,CSASSGTFPNEQFF
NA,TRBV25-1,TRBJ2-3,TGTGCCAGCAGTGAATGGTCTAGCGCTAGCACAGATACGCAGTATTTT,CASSEWSSASTDTQYF
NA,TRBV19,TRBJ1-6,TGTGCCAGTAGTTCTCAGGTGTTGGACCTCCACTTT,CASSSQVLDLHF
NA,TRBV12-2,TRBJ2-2,NA,CASRLVGLGNTGELFF